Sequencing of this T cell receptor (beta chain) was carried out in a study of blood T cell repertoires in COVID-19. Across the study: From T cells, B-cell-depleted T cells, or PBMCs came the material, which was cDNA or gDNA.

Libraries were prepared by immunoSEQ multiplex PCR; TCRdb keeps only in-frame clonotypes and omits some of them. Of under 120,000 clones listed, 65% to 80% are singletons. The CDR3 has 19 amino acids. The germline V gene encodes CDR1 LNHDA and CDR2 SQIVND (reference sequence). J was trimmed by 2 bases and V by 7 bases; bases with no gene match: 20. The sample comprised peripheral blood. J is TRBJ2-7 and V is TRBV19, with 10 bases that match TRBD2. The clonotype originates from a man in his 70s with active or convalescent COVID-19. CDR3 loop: CASKIGVLRTSGSTYEQYF. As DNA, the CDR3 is TGTGCCAGTAAGATAGGGGTCCTCCGGACTAGCGGATCCACCTACGAGCAGTACTTC.